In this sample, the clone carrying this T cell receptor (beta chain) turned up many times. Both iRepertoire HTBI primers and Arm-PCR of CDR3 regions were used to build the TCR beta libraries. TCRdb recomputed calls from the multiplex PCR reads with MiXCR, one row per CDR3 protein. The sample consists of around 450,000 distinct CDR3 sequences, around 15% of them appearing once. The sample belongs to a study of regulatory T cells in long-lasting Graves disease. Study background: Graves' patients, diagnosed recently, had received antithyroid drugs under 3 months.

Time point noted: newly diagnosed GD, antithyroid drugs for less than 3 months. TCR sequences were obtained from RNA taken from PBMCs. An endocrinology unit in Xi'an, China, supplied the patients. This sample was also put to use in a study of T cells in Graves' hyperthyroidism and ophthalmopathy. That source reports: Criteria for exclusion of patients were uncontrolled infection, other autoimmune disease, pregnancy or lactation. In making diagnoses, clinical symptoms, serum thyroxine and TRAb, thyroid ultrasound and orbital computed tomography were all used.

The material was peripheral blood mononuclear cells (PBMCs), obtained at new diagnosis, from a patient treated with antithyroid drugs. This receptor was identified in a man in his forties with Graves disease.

The DNA for the CDR3 is TGCAGTGCTAGAGATGCCAGCGGCGGCACAGATACGCAGTATTTT. Translated: CSARDASGGTDTQYF. The chain couples TRBV20-1 to TRBJ2-3, with a tentative D call TRBD2 (5 bases). CDR1 and CDR2 (germline): DFQATT, SNEGSKA (reference sequence). This CDR3 is 15 amino acids long. Trimming cost V 0 bases and J 1 base, with 11 bases left between them.